The entry that follows covers one T cell receptor beta chain sequence. Exposed participants came across a COVID-19 case within 2 weeks before study entry. Libraries were prepared by immunoSEQ multiplex PCR; TCRdb keeps only in-frame clonotypes and omits some of them. Seen here are some 360,000 clones, about nine tenths observed once, and the top ten hold around 0.92%. The data originate from a study of blood T cell repertoires in COVID-19. Between the trimmed V and J ends, which lost 4 bases and 0 bases, there was a span of 10 bases. Germline-derived CDR1 and CDR2 are SGHDN and FVKESK. This CDR3 region has 16 residues.

The chain employs TRBV14 and TRBJ1-6; D is perhaps TRBD1 (5 bases). Sequenced input: PBMCs or T cells enriched from blood (not recorded which). The receptor was isolated from a woman aged 25 to 45 who had been exposed to COVID-19. CDR3 nucleotides: TGTGCCAGCAGCCCTCTGGGGGGCTCCTATAATTCACCCCTCCACTTT. Translating gives CASSPLGGSYNSPLHF.